This T cell receptor (beta chain) was observed in a study of beta chain features in type 1 diabetes. General study findings and limits: Diminished insertions and augmented deletions at VDJ junctions characterized type 1 diabetes patients. Patients with Type 1 diabetes showed moderately but significantly shorter TCRB CDR3s in all four CD4+ subsets.

Sorted populations were all over 95% pure. The study reverse transcribed the entire isolated RNA, so it sequenced expressed TCRB transcripts. Sequencing was performed with immunoSEQ multiplex PCR; in TCRdb, only in-frame clones are kept and a portion is missing. The sample has 310,000 or so clones, roughly 9% seen once. This CDR3 comprises 14 residues. From germline, CDR1 is MDHEN and CDR2 SYDVKM. Trimming pared 5 bases from V and 2 bases from J, leaving 12 bases between. Remarks on this clone: The antigen remains unidentified. This sample includes further DNA sequences coding for the same CDR3.

This TCR was recovered from a man aged 30 to 45 with type 1 diabetes. The chain couples TRBV28 to TRBJ2-5, with TRBD1 as a possible D gene (6 bases). Material: central memory CD4+ T cells from blood. CDR3 bases: TGTGCCAGCAGTCTCGACAGGCAGCAAGAGACCCAGTACTTC. It translates to CASSLDRQQETQYF.